This T cell receptor beta chain derives from a study of molecular identifiers for immune sequencing clone quantification. Study as a whole: Naive CD8 RNA (around 20,000 or 100,000 cells) was divided into five aliquots, with four sequenced. Notes on the study in general: Sizes of clones that are highly expanded could be underestimated (if identical TCR molecules share a barcode). Clonotypes surpassing 20 RNA copies contained over 98% of effector molecules, versus under 1% in naive cells. Spiked Jurkat TCR RNA from one cell was reportedly detectable among about 910,000 naive cells.

A single record per CDR3 protein comes from TCRdb applying MiXCR to the PCR reads. In the table there are roughly 320,000 distinct CDR3 sequences, about 20% of which are singletons. In regard to this clonotype: The antigen is undetermined.

Specimen: naive CD8+ T cells from blood, with Jurkat cell RNA spiked in. Subset specified: FACS-sorted CD8+CD4-CCR7+CD45RA+ naive T cells. The TCR was taken from a human donor in good health. Some libraries in this study had Jurkat cell RNA spiked in.

DNA of the CDR3: TGTGCCTGGACGACCCACAGTTACGAGACCCAGTACTTC. Its translation is CAWTTHSYETQYF. The chain has TRBV30 and TRBJ2-5, with D uncertain. Trimming removed 4 bases at V and 5 bases at J, with 14 bases between. The V gene's germline CDR1 is GTSNPN and CDR2 SVGIG (reference sequence). The CDR3 sequence is 13 residues long.